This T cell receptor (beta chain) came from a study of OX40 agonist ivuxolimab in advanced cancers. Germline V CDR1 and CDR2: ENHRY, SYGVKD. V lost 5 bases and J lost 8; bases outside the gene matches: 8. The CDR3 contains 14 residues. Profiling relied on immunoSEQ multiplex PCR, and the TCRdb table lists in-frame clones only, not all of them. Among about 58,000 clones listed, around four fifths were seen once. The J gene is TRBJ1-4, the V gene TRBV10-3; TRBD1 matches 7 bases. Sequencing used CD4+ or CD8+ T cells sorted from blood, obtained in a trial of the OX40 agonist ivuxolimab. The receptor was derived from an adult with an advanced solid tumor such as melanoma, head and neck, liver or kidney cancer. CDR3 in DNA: TGTGCCATCAGTCCTGACAGGGTAGGGGAAAAACTGTTTTTT. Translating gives CAISPDRVGEKLFF.